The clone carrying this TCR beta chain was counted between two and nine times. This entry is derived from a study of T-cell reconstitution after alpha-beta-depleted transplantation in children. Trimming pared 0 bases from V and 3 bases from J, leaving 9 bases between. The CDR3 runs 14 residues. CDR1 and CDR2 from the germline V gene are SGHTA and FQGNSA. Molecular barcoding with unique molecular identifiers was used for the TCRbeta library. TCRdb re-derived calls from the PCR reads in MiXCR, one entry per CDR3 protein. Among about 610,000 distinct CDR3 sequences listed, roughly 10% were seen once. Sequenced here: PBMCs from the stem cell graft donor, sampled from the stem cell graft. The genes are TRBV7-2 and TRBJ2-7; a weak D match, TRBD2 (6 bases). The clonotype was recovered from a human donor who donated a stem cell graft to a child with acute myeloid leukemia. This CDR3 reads CASSLASGLYEQYF. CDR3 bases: TGTGCCAGCAGCTTAGCTAGCGGTCTCTACGAGCAGTACTTC.